This TCR beta chain was identified in a study of cytomegalovirus exposure and HLA in healthy donors. V lost 6 bases to trimming and J lost 0 bases, with 8 bases between them. Germline V gene sequence: CDR1 KGHSH, CDR2 LQKENI. This CDR3 contains 14 residues. The assay was immunoSEQ multiplex PCR, and TCRdb's table has in-frame clones only and misses some. Among more than 110,000 clones, approximately 87% were seen once, and the ten largest hold less than 3.5%. Overall study findings and caveats: Most TCRs appeared rarely, but some public TCRs recurred in many donors. CMV antigen specificity was confirmed in vitro for three CMV-associated chains. One later analysis, an examination of the 120 or so validation repertoires, found that first-cohort TCR clusters tended to co-occur in them.

A word on this clone: Its antigen is as yet unknown.

The sequence was obtained from a man younger than 35 in good health and CMV-seronegative. The sequenced material came from PBMCs. This sequence joins TRBV18 and TRBJ1-4, with D unclear. The CDR3 reads CASSPRATNEKLFF. CDR3 DNA: TGTGCCAGCTCCCCCCGGGCAACTAATGAAAAACTGTTTTTT.